Listed below are T cell receptor beta chains from one sample, sequenced in a study of blood T cell repertoires in COVID-19. TCRdb's copy holds only in-frame clones and misses some; the assay was immunoSEQ multiplex PCR. The table includes approximately 300,000 clones, roughly 86% detected once. Specimen: PBMCs or T cells enriched from blood (not recorded which). These receptors originate from a woman aged 30 to 39 who had recovered from COVID-19. Both conserved end residues are part of each CDR3. A D gene is named only where the DNA matches it firmly. Clone size is stated in some rows and not others, as once, few, many or a class when expanded.

d_call: NA; v_call: TRBV1; clone_size: NA; j_call: TRBJ1-6; cdr3_nt: TGCACCAGCAGCCAAGCCACAGCCCCGTTCTCCTATAATTCACCCCTCCACTTT; cdr3_aa: CTSSQATAPFSYNSPLHF
d_call: TRBD1; v_call: TRBV6-5; clone_size: NA; j_call: TRBJ2-5; cdr3_nt: TGTGCCAGCAGGCGGTTCGGGACAGTCCAAGAGACCCAGTACTTC; cdr3_aa: CASRRFGTVQETQYF
d_call: NA; v_call: TRBV5-5; clone_size: NA; j_call: TRBJ1-1; cdr3_nt: TGTGCCAGCAGCTCCCAAACAGGTGAAAGCACTGAAGCTTTCTTT; cdr3_aa: CASSSQTGESTEAFF
d_call: NA; v_call: TRBV28; clone_size: NA; j_call: TRBJ1-3; cdr3_nt: TGTGCCAGCAGCCCCGGTGGGGACACCTCTGGAAACACCATATATTTT; cdr3_aa: CASSPGGDTSGNTIYF
d_call: TRBD1; v_call: TRBV5-5; clone_size: NA; j_call: TRBJ1-6; cdr3_nt: TGTGCCAGCAGACTCCAGGACAGGGCCTATAATTCACCCCTCCACTTT; cdr3_aa: CASRLQDRAYNSPLHF
d_call: NA; v_call: TRBV7-2; clone_size: NA; j_call: TRBJ2-3; cdr3_nt: TGTGCCAGCAGTTCCGACGGGAACACAGATACGCAGTATTTT; cdr3_aa: CASSSDGNTDTQYF
d_call: NA; v_call: TRBV28; clone_size: many; j_call: TRBJ2-1; cdr3_nt: TGTGCCAGCTGTCCCCCCGGGATGGGTGAGCAGTTCTTC; cdr3_aa: CASCPPGMGEQFF
d_call: TRBD2; v_call: TRBV7-8; clone_size: NA; j_call: TRBJ2-7; cdr3_nt: TGTGCCAGCAGCCCGCTAGCGGGGGGCAGTTACGAGCAGTACTTC; cdr3_aa: CASSPLAGGSYEQYF
d_call: NA; v_call: TRBV27; clone_size: NA; j_call: TRBJ1-2; cdr3_nt: TGTGCCAGCGCCCGTCTAAACAGGGACGGGCATGGCTACACCTTC; cdr3_aa: CASARLNRDGHGYTF
d_call: NA; v_call: TRBV2; clone_size: few; j_call: TRBJ1-6; cdr3_nt: TGTGCCAGCAGGCAGACAAGTAATAATTCACCCCTCCACTTT; cdr3_aa: CASRQTSNNSPLHF
d_call: NA; v_call: TRBV4-2; clone_size: NA; j_call: TRBJ1-5; cdr3_nt: TGTGCCAGCAGCCAAGAGTTCGGAGGTGGCAATCAGCCCCAGCATTTT; cdr3_aa: CASSQEFGGGNQPQHF
d_call: NA; v_call: TRBV4-1; clone_size: NA; j_call: TRBJ1-3; cdr3_nt: TGCGCCAGCAGCCAAGAGACACCTTTCTCTGGAAACACCATATATTTT; cdr3_aa: CASSQETPFSGNTIYF
d_call: NA; v_call: TRBV20-1; clone_size: NA; j_call: TRBJ2-1; cdr3_nt: TGCAGTGCTAGATTTAACAATGAGCAGTTCTTC; cdr3_aa: CSARFNNEQFF
d_call: NA; v_call: TRBV19; clone_size: NA; j_call: TRBJ1-6; cdr3_nt: TGTGCCAGTAGCCCGGGAGTTAGGCTTAATTCACCCCTCCACTTT; cdr3_aa: CASSPGVRLNSPLHF
d_call: NA; v_call: TRBV7-8; clone_size: NA; j_call: TRBJ1-3; cdr3_nt: TGTGCCAGCAGCTTCCGGGCTGGAAACACCATATATTTT; cdr3_aa: CASSFRAGNTIYF
d_call: NA; v_call: TRBV4-2; clone_size: NA; j_call: TRBJ1-1; cdr3_nt: TGTGCCAGCAGCCAAGGGGTCCAGGGCGATGGGAACACTGAAGCTTTCTTT; cdr3_aa: CASSQGVQGDGNTEAFF
d_call: TRBD1; v_call: TRBV5-5; clone_size: NA; j_call: TRBJ1-2; cdr3_nt: TGTGCCAGCAGCTTGGGGGCAGGGGGCGCATCTGGCTACACCTTC; cdr3_aa: CASSLGAGGASGYTF
d_call: TRBD1; v_call: TRBV5-8; clone_size: NA; j_call: TRBJ2-3; cdr3_nt: TGTGCCAGCAGCCCTGGACAGGGCGATACGCAGTATTTT; cdr3_aa: CASSPGQGDTQYF
d_call: TRBD2; v_call: TRBV2; clone_size: NA; j_call: TRBJ2-7; cdr3_nt: TGTGCCAGCAGTACTCCTAGCGGGGGCCTTTACGAGCAGTACTTC; cdr3_aa: CASSTPSGGLYEQYF
d_call: NA; v_call: TRBV6-5; clone_size: NA; j_call: TRBJ1-6; cdr3_nt: TGTGCCAGCACCAACAGAGTCAATAATTCACCCCTCCACTTT; cdr3_aa: CASTNRVNNSPLHF